This T cell receptor beta chain was identified during a study of control samples from healthy donors and cancer patients. Germline V gives CDR1 SGHRS, CDR2 YFSETQ. This CDR3 comprises 16 residues. V lost 2 bases, J lost 6 bases, and 9 bases stayed unmatched. The repertoire was sequenced with immunoSEQ multiplex PCR; TCRdb's copy has only in-frame clones and lacks some. The sample shows over 150,000 clones, roughly 94% of them seen only once. This receptor was taken from a man aged 60 to 69 with colorectal cancer. The chain recombines TRBV5-1 with TRBJ2-4; 9 nucleotides align to TRBD1. The sequenced material came from PBMCs. This CDR3 is CASSFRPGQGGNIQYF. CDR3 coding DNA: TGCGCCAGCAGCTTTAGACCGGGACAGGGCGGAAACATTCAGTACTTC.